The entry below describes one T cell receptor beta chain. The sample holds a few counts of this clonotype. What antigen it recognizes has not been identified. Per-nucleotide qualities are absent, and no much larger clonotype sits a single base away. The library was prepared using 5' RACE. The reads were generated on an Illumina HiSeq 2500. A second PCR of roughly 7 to 12 cycles was run with a J-beta primer mix and a sample-barcoded 5' primer. A unique molecular identifier was introduced onto each TCR beta cDNA molecule by a template-switch 5' adaptor carrying 12 random nucleotides. Each sample yielded at least 3 million CDR3-containing paired-end reads. The Mint cDNA synthesis kit, primed by a TRBC-specific oligonucleotide, was used to synthesize first-strand cDNA from all RNA. Following uracil-DNA glycosylase treatment, a first 18-cycle PCR with universal primers M1SS and BC2_uni_R was performed on all cDNA. As for how the authors treated the data: For normalization, 1 million high-quality reads, each with a distinct molecular identifier, were randomly selected from each sample. Reads with shared molecular identifiers were discarded instead of being binned into consensus sequences. CDR3 identification, clonotype clustering and error correction used MiTCR with a Q25 quality threshold and the strictest error-elimination algorithm. A nonparametric unseen species model with Euler transformation was used to estimate a lower bound on total TCR beta diversity. TCRdb passed the public sequencing reads through fastp at Q25 and MiXCR, retaining productive beta sequences. Every CDR3 protein is listed once, alongside the most common genes and DNA of its rows. The V and J calls, along with clone size, are taken from TCRdb and not from the paper's own processing. The sample table holds some 730,000 distinct CDR3 sequences, of which 22% were seen once. Jointly, the top ten make up around 22% of the sample.

CDR1 and CDR2, looked up from the germline V gene (reference sequence), are LNHNV and YYDKDF. Trimming takes 0 bases from V and 0 bases from J, and the germline ends sit 9 bases apart. Inclusive of the bounding cysteine and phenylalanine, the CDR3 is 16 residues long. Only CDR3 DNA is held: 48 bases, read in frame from base 1. This sample was included in a study of blood T cells in healthy people across ages (dated by TCRdb to the mid-2010s). Concerning the study at large: Template switching captured roughly one uniquely barcoded TCR beta cDNA molecule per two T cells in model experiments. Donors were grouped into four age groups: young (average roughly 15 years), middle-aged (roughly 38), aged (around 66) and long-lived (around 80). Using deep sequencing normalized with unique cDNA molecular identifiers, the study measured how TCR beta repertoire diversity changes with age. For two donors (one aged 18 to 30 and one aged 80 or older), the study analyzed two additional independent replicas of 1 million unique cDNA reads from the same blood draw. Donors of different ages were randomly distributed across sequencing lanes to avoid experimental bias.

Study-wide findings and limitations: Total diversity estimates from one million sequenced T cells were considered lower bounds and underestimates. Bulk unsorted PBMC profiling prevented conclusive comparison of naive and antigen-experienced compartments. There was a strong correlation between observed TCR beta diversity and the percentage of naive T cells measured by flow cytometry. Compared with the aged group, more naive CD4+ T cells, fewer expanded clones and increased TCR diversity were shown by the long-lived group, suggesting age selection. The CMV infection status of donors was not known, potentially confounding age-related changes in expanded clonotypes. As age increased, observed TCR beta diversity per million T cells dropped in a roughly linear way, and a significant reduction was already evident by age 40.

The donors were some 36 Caucasian individuals from Russia, aged roughly 6 to 100 years, who were systemically healthy. Each donor gave about 9.2 milliliters of peripheral blood, drawn into EDTA-treated Vacutainer tubes. Ficoll-Paque density-gradient centrifugation was used to isolate PBMCs, with at least 7 million obtained per sample. Trizol reagent was used to extract total RNA from PBMCs, with at least 5.5 micrograms per sample. For every donor, flow cytometry on a PBMC aliquot measured the percentage of naive CD45RAhigh/CD27high T cells. This clonotype was obtained from a man between 65 and 85 years old in good health. Sequenced input: blood. This chain is built from TRBV15 and TRBJ2-1; no confident D gene assignment can be made. The CDR3 reads CATSRDATSSYNEQFF. The bases are TGTGCCACCAGCAGAGATGCCACGAGCTCCTACAATGAGCAGTTCTTC. Extended through the reference TRBV15 and TRBJ2-1 proteins, this CDR3 yields the full variable domain: DAMVIQNPRYQVTQFGKPVTLSCSQTLNHNVMYWYQQKSSQAPKLLFHYYDKDFNNEADTPDNFQSRRPNTSFCFLDIRSPGLGDTAMYLCATSRDATSSYNEQFFGPGTRLTVL.